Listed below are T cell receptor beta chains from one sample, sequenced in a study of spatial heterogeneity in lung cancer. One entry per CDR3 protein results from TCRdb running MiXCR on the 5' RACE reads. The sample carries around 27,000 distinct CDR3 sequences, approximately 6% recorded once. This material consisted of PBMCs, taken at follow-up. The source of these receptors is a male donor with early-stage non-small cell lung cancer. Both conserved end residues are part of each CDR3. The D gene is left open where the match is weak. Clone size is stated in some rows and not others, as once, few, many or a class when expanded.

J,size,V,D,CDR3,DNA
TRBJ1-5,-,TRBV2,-,CASREGRAIRQPQHF,TGTGCCAGCAGAGAAGGACGGGCCATCCGTCAGCCCCAGCATTTT
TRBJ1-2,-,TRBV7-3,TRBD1,CASSTGQGLGYTF,TGTGCCAGCAGCACGGGACAGGGACTTGGCTACACCTTC
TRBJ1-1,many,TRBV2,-,CASSITGPLEAFF,TGTGCCAGCAGTATAACGGGGCCCCTTGAAGCTTTCTTT
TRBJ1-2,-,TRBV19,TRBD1,CASSIQGARGYTF,TGTGCCAGTAGTATTCAGGGGGCGCGTGGCTACACCTTC
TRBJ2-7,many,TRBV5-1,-,CASSLEVPSYEQYF,TGCGCCAGCAGCTTGGAAGTGCCTTCCTACGAGCAGTACTTC
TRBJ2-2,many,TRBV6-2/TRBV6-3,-,CASSEPTRNTGELFF,TGTGCCAGCAGCGAACCGACTAGGAACACCGGGGAGCTGTTTTTT
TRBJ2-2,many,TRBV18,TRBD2,CASSPTAGGPVTGELFF,TGTGCCAGCTCACCGACGGCGGGAGGGCCAGTCACCGGGGAGCTGTTTTTT
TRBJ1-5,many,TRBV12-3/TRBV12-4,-,CASSRQGSKRAQHF,TGTGCCAGCAGTCGCCAGGGGTCAAAACGAGCCCAGCATTTT
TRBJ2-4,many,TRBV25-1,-,CASSVKNIQYF,TGTGCCAGCAGTGTCAAAAACATTCAGTACTTC
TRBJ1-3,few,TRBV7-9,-,CASSLGSSGNTIYF,TGTGCCAGCAGCTTAGGGAGCTCTGGAAACACCATATATTTT
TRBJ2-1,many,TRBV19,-,CASSMSVGIYNEQFF,TGTGCCAGTAGTATGAGTGTGGGGATCTACAATGAGCAGTTCTTC
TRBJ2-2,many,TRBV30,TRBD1,CAWSPPGQVNTGELFF,TGTGCCTGGAGTCCTCCCGGACAGGTGAACACCGGGGAGCTGTTTTTT
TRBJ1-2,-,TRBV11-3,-,CASSLDNALGTRYGYTF,TGTGCCAGCAGCTTAGATAACGCCTTAGGGACGCGCTATGGCTACACCTTC
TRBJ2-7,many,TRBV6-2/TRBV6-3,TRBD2,CASRGTSVSYEQYF,TGTGCCAGCAGAGGGACTAGCGTTTCCTACGAGCAGTACTTC
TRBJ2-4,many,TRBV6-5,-,CASSSSTRIAKNIQYF,TGTGCCAGCAGTTCCTCGACCCGCATAGCCAAAAACATTCAGTACTTC
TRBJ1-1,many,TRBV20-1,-,CSARREPEAFF,TGCAGTGCTAGAAGGGAACCTGAAGCTTTCTTT
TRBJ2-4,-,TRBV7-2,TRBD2,CASSLGWPSGTVAKNIQYF,TGTGCCAGCAGCTTAGGATGGCCTAGCGGGACTGTAGCCAAAAACATTCAGTACTTC
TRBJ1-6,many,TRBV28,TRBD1,CASTQARQGFSSSYNSPLHF,TGTGCCAGCACCCAGGCGCGACAGGGTTTTTCTAGCTCCTATAATTCACCCCTCCACTTT
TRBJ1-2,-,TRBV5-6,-,CASSRVTAANYGYTF,TGTGCCAGCAGCAGGGTCACCGCCGCTAACTATGGCTACACCTTC
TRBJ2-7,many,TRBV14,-,CASSQVGAGEQYF,TGTGCCAGCAGCCAAGTTGGGGCCGGTGAGCAGTACTTC
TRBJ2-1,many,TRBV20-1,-,CSAPRPGLSYNEQFF,TGCAGTGCCCCTCGCCCGGGACTCTCCTACAATGAGCAGTTCTTC
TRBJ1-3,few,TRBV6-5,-,CASSGSGNTIYF,TGTGCCAGCAGCGGCTCTGGAAACACCATATATTTT